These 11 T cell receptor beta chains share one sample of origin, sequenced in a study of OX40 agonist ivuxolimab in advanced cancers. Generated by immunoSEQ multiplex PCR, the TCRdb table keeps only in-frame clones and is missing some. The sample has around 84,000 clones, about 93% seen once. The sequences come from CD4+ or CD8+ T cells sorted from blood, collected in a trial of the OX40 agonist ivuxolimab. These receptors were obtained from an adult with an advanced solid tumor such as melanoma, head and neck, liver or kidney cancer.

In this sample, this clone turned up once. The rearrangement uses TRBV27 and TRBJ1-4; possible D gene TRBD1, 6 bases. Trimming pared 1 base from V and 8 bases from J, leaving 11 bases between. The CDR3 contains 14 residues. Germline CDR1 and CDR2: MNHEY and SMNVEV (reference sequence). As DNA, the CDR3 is TGTGCCAGCAGTTTATGGACAGACAGGGAAAAACTGTTTTTT. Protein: CASSLWTDREKLFF. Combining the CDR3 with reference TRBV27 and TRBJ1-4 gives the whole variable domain EAQVTQNPRYLITVTGKKLTVTCSQNMNHEYMSWYRQDPGLGLRQIYYSMNVEVTDKGDVPEGYKVSRKEKRNFPLILESPSPNQTSLYFCASSLWTDREKLFFGSGTQLSVL.

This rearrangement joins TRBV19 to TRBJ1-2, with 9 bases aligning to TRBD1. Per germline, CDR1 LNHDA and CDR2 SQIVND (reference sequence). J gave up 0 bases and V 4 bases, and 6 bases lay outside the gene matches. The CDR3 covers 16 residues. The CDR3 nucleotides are TGTGCCAGTAGTACGACAGGGGGGATGCCTAACTATGGCTACACCTTC. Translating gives CASSTTGGMPNYGYTF. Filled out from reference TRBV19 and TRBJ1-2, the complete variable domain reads DGGITQSPKYLFRKEGQNVTLSCEQNLNHDAMYWYRQDPGQGLRLIYYSQIVNDFQKGDIAEGYSVSREKKESFPLTVTSAQKNPTAFYLCASSTTGGMPNYGYTFGSGTRLTVV.

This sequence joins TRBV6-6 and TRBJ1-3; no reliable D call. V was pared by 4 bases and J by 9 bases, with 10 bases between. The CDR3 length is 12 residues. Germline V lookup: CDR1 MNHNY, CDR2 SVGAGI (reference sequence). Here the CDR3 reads CASSLAGGTIYF. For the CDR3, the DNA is TGTGCCAGCAGTTTGGCAGGCGGCACCATATATTTT.

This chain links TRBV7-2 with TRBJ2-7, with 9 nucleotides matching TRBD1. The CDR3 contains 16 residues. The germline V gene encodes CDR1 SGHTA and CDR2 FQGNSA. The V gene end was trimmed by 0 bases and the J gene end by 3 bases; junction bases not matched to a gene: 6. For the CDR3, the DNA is TGTGCCAGCAGCTTAGCACAGGGGGCCGAAATCTACGAGCAGTACTTC. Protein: CASSLAQGAEIYEQYF.

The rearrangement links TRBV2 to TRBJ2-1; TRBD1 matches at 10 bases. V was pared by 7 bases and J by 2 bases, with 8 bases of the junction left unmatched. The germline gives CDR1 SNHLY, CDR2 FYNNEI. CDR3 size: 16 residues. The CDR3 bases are TGTGCCAGCACCCCGACAGGGGGCCTCCCCTACAATGAGCAGTTCTTC. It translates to CASTPTGGLPYNEQFF.

The CDR3 here is CSVEHPGTGGGTQYF. The CDR3 DNA sequence: TGCAGCGTTGAACACCCCGGGACAGGGGGGGGGACGCAGTATTTT. The chain joins TRBV29-1 to TRBJ2-3, with TRBD1 identical over 11 bases. CDR1 is SQVTM and CDR2 is ANQGSEA in the germline V gene. Trimming took 2 bases from V and 9 from J; bases not matched to a gene: 10. The CDR3 spans 15 residues.

CDR3 in DNA: TGTGCCAGCTCACCCTTCAGCGGGGAAGAGACCCAGTACTTC. As protein: CASSPFSGEETQYF. The V call is TRBV18, the J call TRBJ2-5; TRBD2 matches at 7 bases. The CDR3 has 14 residues. CDR1 and CDR2 (germline): KGHSH, LQKENI. With V trimmed by 3 bases and J by 3 bases, 4 bases remained unmatched.

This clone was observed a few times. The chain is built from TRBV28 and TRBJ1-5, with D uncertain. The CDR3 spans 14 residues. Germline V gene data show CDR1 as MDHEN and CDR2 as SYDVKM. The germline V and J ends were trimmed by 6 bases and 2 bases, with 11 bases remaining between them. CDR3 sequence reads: CASSRWTRNQPQHF. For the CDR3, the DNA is TGTGCCAGCAGCCGCTGGACTCGCAATCAGCCCCAGCATTTT.

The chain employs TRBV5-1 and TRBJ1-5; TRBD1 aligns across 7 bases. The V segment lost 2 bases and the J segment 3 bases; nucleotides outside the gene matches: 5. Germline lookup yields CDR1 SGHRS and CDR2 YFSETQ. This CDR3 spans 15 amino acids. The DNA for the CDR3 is TGCGCCAGCAGCTTTGGAGACAGGGACAATCAGCCCCAGCATTTT. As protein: CASSFGDRDNQPQHF.

CDR3 nucleotide sequence: TGTGCCAGTAGTACTGCCCTTTTGAGTGCGACTGAAGCTTTCTTT. Translated: CASSTALLSATEAFF. V and J are TRBV19 and TRBJ1-1; D gene ambiguous. Germline V gene lookup returns CDR1 LNHDA and CDR2 SQIVND (reference sequence). V was shortened by 4 bases and J by 5 bases, with 17 bases between the two germline ends. The CDR3 extends over 15 amino acids. The entire variable domain, with the rest obtained from reference TRBV19 and TRBJ1-1, is as follows: DGGITQSPKYLFRKEGQNVTLSCEQNLNHDAMYWYRQDPGQGLRLIYYSQIVNDFQKGDIAEGYSVSREKKESFPLTVTSAQKNPTAFYLCASSTALLSATEAFFGQGTRLTVV.

CDR3 residues: CASSLALRGPYNEQFF. CDR3 bases: TGTGCCAGCAGCTTAGCGCTGAGGGGGCCTTACAATGAGCAGTTCTTC. V and J are TRBV7-2 and TRBJ2-1; 7 nucleotides match TRBD1. Germline V gene data show CDR1 as SGHTA and CDR2 as FQGNSA. This CDR3 region has 16 residues. The trim removed 0 bases at V and 4 bases at J, leaving 6 bases unmatched.